This section outlines one T cell receptor (beta chain) sequence together with its context. This CDR3 has 17 amino acids. The germline CDR1 and CDR2 sequences are SGDLS and YYNGEE. The ends lost 3 bases at V and 1 base at J; junction bases unmatched: 9. The sample belongs to a study of technical replicates of blood from a few donors. Assay used: immunoSEQ multiplex PCR; TCRdb lists only in-frame clones, some missing. The sample yields 60,000 to 80,000 clones, approximately 93% seen once. The receptor comes from a human donor in good health. Some clones in this sample may be carry-over from other donors' samples. This chain links TRBV9 with TRBJ1-3, with 8 bases lining up with TRBD1. Sequenced material: PBMCs. CDR3 nucleotide sequence: TGTGCCAGCAGCGCCGGAGGACAGGGCGGTTCTGGAAACACCATATATTTT. Its protein product is CASSAGGQGGSGNTIYF.